This is a list of T cell receptor beta chains from one sample in a study of T cell responses to AZD1222 COVID-19 vaccine. Sequencing was performed with immunoSEQ multiplex PCR; in TCRdb, only in-frame clones are kept and a portion is missing. Altogether roughly 130,000 clones are present, approximately 90% being singletons, with the ten largest covering approximately 4.3%. Sequenced here: peripheral blood, sampled 28 days after the second AZD1222 dose. Receptors were obtained from an adult who received the AZD1222 COVID-19 vaccine. Each CDR3 is given with its conserved first and last residue. D genes are given only for firm matches. A clone size is listed for some rows: how often the clone was seen (once, few, many), or a class if it is expanded.

DNA | CDR3 | size | J | V | D
TGTGCCAGCTCACCCTCGGGGGGCTCGGGAGAAAAACTGTTTTTT | CASSPSGGSGEKLFF | NA | TRBJ1-4 | TRBV18 | NA
TGTGCCAGCAGCGTAGGATCCGGGGAGCTGTTTTTT | CASSVGSGELFF | NA | TRBJ2-2 | TRBV9 | NA
TGCGCCAGCAGCGCCGACAGGGGGCGGCTAGCGGGGGCGCCGAAACAAGAGACCCAGTACTTC | CASSADRGRLAGAPKQETQYF | NA | TRBJ2-5 | TRBV5-1 | NA
TGTGCCAGCAACCAGGGAGGGGGAGAGACCCAGTACTTC | CASNQGGGETQYF | once | TRBJ2-5 | TRBV5-6 | NA
TGTGCCAGCAGCCCCGCCCTCCCGGGGGGAAGGGATTCACCCCTCCACTTT | CASSPALPGGRDSPLHF | once | TRBJ1-6 | TRBV7-9 | NA
TGTGCCAGCAGTGAATTCGGGAAAGAGACCCAGTACTTC | CASSEFGKETQYF | NA | TRBJ2-5 | TRBV25-1 | NA
TGTGCCAGCAGTCACAGGGGAGAGGCGGGAGAGACCCAGTACTTC | CASSHRGEAGETQYF | NA | TRBJ2-5 | TRBV6-2/TRBV6-3 | TRBD1
TGTGCCAGCAGCTTACGGGGGAATCAGCCCCAGCATTTT | CASSLRGNQPQHF | NA | TRBJ1-5 | TRBV7-9 | NA
TGTGCCAGCAGCCGAGCAGGGGCCTCCTACGAGCAGTACTTC | CASSRAGASYEQYF | NA | TRBJ2-7 | TRBV4-2 | NA
TGCGCCAGCAGCCAACGACAGGGGACTGAAGCTTTCTTT | CASSQRQGTEAFF | once | TRBJ1-1 | TRBV5-1 | TRBD1
TGTGCCACCAGTGACGGGTACGAGCAGTACTTC | CATSDGYEQYF | NA | TRBJ2-7 | TRBV24-1 | NA
TGTGCCAGCAGCTGGACAGGATCTGATGAGCAGTTCTTC | CASSWTGSDEQFF | NA | TRBJ2-1 | TRBV11-2 | TRBD1
TGCGCCAGCAGTAGGGAGGCCCGGGCCTTTAACACTGAAGCTTTCTTT | CASSREARAFNTEAFF | NA | TRBJ1-1 | TRBV5-1 | NA
TGTGCCAGCAGCCAGTTGACTAGCGGGGGGGAGCAGTACTTC | CASSQLTSGGEQYF | NA | TRBJ2-7 | TRBV3-1/TRBV3-2 | TRBD2
TGTGCCAGCAGCGGGACAGGGGGCTCCTACAATGAGCAGTTCTTC | CASSGTGGSYNEQFF | NA | TRBJ2-1 | TRBV6-5 | TRBD1
TGTGCCAGCAGTACGGACAGGGCAAGTGGCTACACCTTC | CASSTDRASGYTF | NA | TRBJ1-2 | TRBV6-5 | TRBD1
TGTGCCAGCAGTAACACGCCGGCAGCCTATAATTCACCCCTCCACTTT | CASSNTPAAYNSPLHF | once | TRBJ1-6 | TRBV27 | NA
TGCAGTGCTAGTGGGGGGAGTAGCGAGCAGTACTTC | CSASGGSSEQYF | NA | TRBJ2-7 | TRBV20-1 | NA
TGTGCCAGCAGCTTATTGGAGGCCTCTGAAGCTTTCTTT | CASSLLEASEAFF | NA | TRBJ1-1 | TRBV7-9 | NA
TGCAGCGTTGACCTTTCCCAGGGGGGAACGGACTATGGCTACACCTTC | CSVDLSQGGTDYGYTF | once | TRBJ1-2 | TRBV29-1 | TRBD1
TGTGCCAGCAGTGACCGAGGGGAAGGCGGCGATGGCTACACCTTC | CASSDRGEGGDGYTF | NA | TRBJ1-2 | TRBV6-4 | NA
TGTGCCAGCAGCTTAAGGGGAACCAACACCATATATTTT | CASSLRGTNTIYF | NA | TRBJ1-3 | TRBV7-3 | NA
TGTGCCAGCAGCTTAAGTGTGACAGCCGGGGAGACCCAGTACTTC | CASSLSVTAGETQYF | NA | TRBJ2-5 | TRBV7-6 | NA
TGTGCCAGCAGCTACAGGGGGCCTCAAACCGGGGAGCTGTTTTTT | CASSYRGPQTGELFF | NA | TRBJ2-2 | TRBV7-9 | TRBD1
TGTGCCAGCAGCTTAAGGGGTGCGAACACTGAAGCTTTCTTT | CASSLRGANTEAFF | NA | TRBJ1-1 | TRBV7-3 | NA
TGTGCCAGCAGTCCCCCGGGCAGACTGAACACTGAAGCTTTCTTT | CASSPPGRLNTEAFF | once | TRBJ1-1 | TRBV27 | NA
TGTGCCAGCAGTTTCTGGACAGTCAATTCACCCCTCCACTTT | CASSFWTVNSPLHF | NA | TRBJ1-6 | TRBV6-5 | NA
TGTGCCAGCAGCCTTACTCTAGCGGAGATGCACAATGAGCAGTTCTTC | CASSLTLAEMHNEQFF | NA | TRBJ2-1 | TRBV11-2 | TRBD2
TGTGCCAGCAGCTTGGGAGGCTTGAGGAATGAGCAGTTCTTC | CASSLGGLRNEQFF | NA | TRBJ2-1 | TRBV5-4 | NA
TGTGCCAGCAGCTTATCGAGGGAAGGGAAACTGTTTTTT | CASSLSREGKLFF | NA | TRBJ1-4 | TRBV7-3 | NA
TGTGCCACCTCTCCCAAGGGGGCCAATGAGCAGTTCTTC | CATSPKGANEQFF | NA | TRBJ2-1 | TRBV10-3 | TRBD1
TGTGCCAGCAGTCGACTCGGGGACCGGGGCAACACCATATATTTT | CASSRLGDRGNTIYF | NA | TRBJ1-3 | TRBV6-5 | NA
TGTGCCAGCAGCCCAGACGAGGGGGCCCAGGGATTCTATGGCTACACCTTC | CASSPDEGAQGFYGYTF | NA | TRBJ1-2 | TRBV7-8 | TRBD1
TGTGCCAGCAGCTTGGATTTAGGGCCATCCTATGGCTACACCTTC | CASSLDLGPSYGYTF | NA | TRBJ1-2 | TRBV5-4 | NA
TGCGCCAGCAGCCAAGAAGGCAGGGGAGATGACAGGCAGTACTTC | CASSQEGRGDDRQYF | NA | TRBJ2-7 | TRBV4-1 | NA
TGTGCCAGCAGTTACACAAATCAGGGGTTGGAGCAGTACTTC | CASSYTNQGLEQYF | NA | TRBJ2-7 | TRBV6-2/TRBV6-3 | NA
TGTGCCAGCAGCTACACGGCGGGCCCCACAGATACGCAGTATTTT | CASSYTAGPTDTQYF | NA | TRBJ2-3 | TRBV11-2 | NA
TGTGCCAGCAGCCGGGGAACAGGGTTCTACCCAACGAACACTGAAGCTTTCTTT | CASSRGTGFYPTNTEAFF | NA | TRBJ1-1 | TRBV28 | NA
TGTGCCGGCAGCTTAGAGTCCGCTTGGACAAGCTCTGGAAACACCATATATTTT | CAGSLESAWTSSGNTIYF | NA | TRBJ1-3 | TRBV13 | NA
TGTGCCAGCAGCCAAGTGGGACCGATAGGTGCCGGGGAGCTGTTTTTT | CASSQVGPIGAGELFF | NA | TRBJ2-2 | TRBV3-1/TRBV3-2 | NA
TGTGCCAGCAGCTTAGCGGGCCAGGGGGAAGCTTTCTTT | CASSLAGQGEAFF | NA | TRBJ1-1 | TRBV7-6 | NA
TGCGCCAGCAGCCAAGTGATTCGACAGGACACCGGGGAGCTGTTTTTT | CASSQVIRQDTGELFF | NA | TRBJ2-2 | TRBV4-1 | NA
TGCGCCAGCAGCCCTAATCCCCGGACGGCGGGCACTGAAGCTTTCTTT | CASSPNPRTAGTEAFF | NA | TRBJ1-1 | TRBV5-1 | NA
TGTGCCAGCAGCGTTGGGGGGACGACGTTGGAGACCCAGTACTTC | CASSVGGTTLETQYF | few | TRBJ2-5 | TRBV9 | NA
TGTGCCAGCAGCAAAAAAGGTCAACGACTAGCGCTCTCCTACGAGCAGTACTTC | CASSKKGQRLALSYEQYF | NA | TRBJ2-7 | TRBV21-1 | NA
TGTGCCAGCAGCCGCGGCAACTTACCAACTAATGAAAAACTGTTTTTT | CASSRGNLPTNEKLFF | NA | TRBJ1-4 | TRBV7-9 | NA
TGTGCCAGCTCACCACAGGGGGCAGGAACTAATGAAAAACTGTTTTTT | CASSPQGAGTNEKLFF | NA | TRBJ1-4 | TRBV18 | TRBD1
TGTGCCAGCAGTTCCGGGACATTACGCTATGGCTACACCTTC | CASSSGTLRYGYTF | NA | TRBJ1-2 | TRBV28 | NA
TGTGCCAGCAGCCCCGGGACAGGGTTCTACGAGCAGTACTTC | CASSPGTGFYEQYF | NA | TRBJ2-7 | TRBV6-5 | TRBD1
TGTGCCAGCAGCCCGAGAGGGCGGGGCTCCTACAATGAGCAGTTCTTC | CASSPRGRGSYNEQFF | NA | TRBJ2-1 | TRBV5-4 | NA
TGTGCCAGCCAGGAGGCGGTCGGCAATCAGCCCCAGCATTTT | CASQEAVGNQPQHF | once | TRBJ1-5 | TRBV11-2 | NA
TGTGCCATCAGCCCGGATAGGGGAGATACGCAGTATTTT | CAISPDRGDTQYF | NA | TRBJ2-3 | TRBV10-3 | NA
TGCAGCGTGCCCAACGGGGGAACTGAAGCTTTCTTT | CSVPNGGTEAFF | NA | TRBJ1-1 | TRBV29-1 | NA